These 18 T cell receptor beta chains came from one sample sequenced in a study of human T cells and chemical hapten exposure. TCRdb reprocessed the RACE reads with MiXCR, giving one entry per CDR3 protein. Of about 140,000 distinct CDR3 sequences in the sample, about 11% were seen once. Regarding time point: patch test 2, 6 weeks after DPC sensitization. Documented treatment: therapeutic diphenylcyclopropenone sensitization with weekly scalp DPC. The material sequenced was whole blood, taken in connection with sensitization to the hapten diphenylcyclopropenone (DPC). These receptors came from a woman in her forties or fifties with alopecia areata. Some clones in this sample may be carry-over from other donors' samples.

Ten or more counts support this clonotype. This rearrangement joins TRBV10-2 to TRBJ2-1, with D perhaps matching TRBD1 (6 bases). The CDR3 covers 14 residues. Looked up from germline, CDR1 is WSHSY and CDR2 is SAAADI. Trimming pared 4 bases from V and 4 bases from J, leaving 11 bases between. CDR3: CASSAAGDYNEQFF. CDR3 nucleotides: TGCGCCAGCAGTGCGGCAGGGGATTACAATGAGCAGTTCTTC.

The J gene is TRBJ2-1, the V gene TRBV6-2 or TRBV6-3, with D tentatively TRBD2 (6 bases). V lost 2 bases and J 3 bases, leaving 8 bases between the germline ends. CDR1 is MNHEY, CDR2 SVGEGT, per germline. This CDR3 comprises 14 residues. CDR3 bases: TGTGCCAGCAGTTACGGGAGGCTCTACAATGAGCAGTTCTTC. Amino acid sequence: CASSYGRLYNEQFF.

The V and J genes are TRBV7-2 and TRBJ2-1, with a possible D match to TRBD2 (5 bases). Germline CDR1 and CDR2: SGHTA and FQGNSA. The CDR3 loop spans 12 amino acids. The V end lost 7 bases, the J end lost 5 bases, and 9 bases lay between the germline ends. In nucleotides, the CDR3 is TGTGCCAGCAATCGAGCGGACAATGAGCAGTTCTTC. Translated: CASNRADNEQFF.

This CDR3 reads CASTRSGSYTETQYF. The CDR3 DNA is TGTGCCAGCACCCGTAGCGGGAGTTATACAGAGACCCAGTACTTC. The chain carries TRBV12-3 or TRBV12-4 and TRBJ2-5, with 9 bases that match TRBD2. The trim removed 7 bases at V and 4 bases at J, leaving 10 bases unmatched. The CDR3 covers 15 residues.

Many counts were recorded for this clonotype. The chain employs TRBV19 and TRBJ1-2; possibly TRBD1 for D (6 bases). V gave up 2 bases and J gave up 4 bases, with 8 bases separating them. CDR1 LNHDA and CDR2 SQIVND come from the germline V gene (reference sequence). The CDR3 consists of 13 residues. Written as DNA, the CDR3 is TGTGCCAGTAGTATAAGACAGGTCTATGGCTACACCTTC. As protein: CASSIRQVYGYTF.

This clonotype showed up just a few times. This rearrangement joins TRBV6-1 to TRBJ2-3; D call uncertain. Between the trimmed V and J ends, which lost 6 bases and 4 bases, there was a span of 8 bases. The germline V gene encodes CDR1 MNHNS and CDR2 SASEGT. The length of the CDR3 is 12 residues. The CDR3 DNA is TGTGCCAGCAGCCCCTCGCCAGATACGCAGTATTTT. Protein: CASSPSPDTQYF.

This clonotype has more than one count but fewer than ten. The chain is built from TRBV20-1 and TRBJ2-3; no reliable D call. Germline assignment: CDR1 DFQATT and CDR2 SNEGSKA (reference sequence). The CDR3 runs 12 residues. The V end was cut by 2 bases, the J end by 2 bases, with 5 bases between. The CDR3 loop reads CSARLYTDTQYF. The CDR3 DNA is TGCAGTGCTAGACTTTACACAGATACGCAGTATTTT.

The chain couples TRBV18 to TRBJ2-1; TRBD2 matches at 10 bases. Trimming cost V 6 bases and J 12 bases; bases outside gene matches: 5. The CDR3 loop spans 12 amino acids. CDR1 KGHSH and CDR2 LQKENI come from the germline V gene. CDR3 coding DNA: TGTGCCAGCTCTGGAGCGGGAGGGTGGCAGTTCTTC. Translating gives CASSGAGGWQFF.

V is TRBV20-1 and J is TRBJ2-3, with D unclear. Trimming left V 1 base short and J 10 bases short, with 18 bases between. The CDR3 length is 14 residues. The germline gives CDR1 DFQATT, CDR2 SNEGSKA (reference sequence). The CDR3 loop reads CSARGVEGPVAQYF. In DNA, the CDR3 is TGCAGTGCTAGAGGGGTTGAAGGTCCGGTGGCGCAGTATTTT.

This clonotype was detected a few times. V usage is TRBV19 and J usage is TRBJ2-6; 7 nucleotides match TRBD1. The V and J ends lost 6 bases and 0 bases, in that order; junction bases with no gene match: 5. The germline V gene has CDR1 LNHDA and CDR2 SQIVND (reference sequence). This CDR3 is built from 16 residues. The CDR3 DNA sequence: TGTGCCAGTAGCCGGGACAGTAGCTCTGGGGCCAACGTCCTGACTTTC. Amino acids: CASSRDSSSGANVLTF.

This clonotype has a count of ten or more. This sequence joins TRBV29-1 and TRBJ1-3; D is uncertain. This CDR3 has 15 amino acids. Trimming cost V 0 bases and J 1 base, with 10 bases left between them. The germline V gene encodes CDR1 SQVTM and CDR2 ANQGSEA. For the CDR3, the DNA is TGCAGCGTTGAAGATCCCGGTCAATCTGGAAACACCATATATTTT. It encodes CSVEDPGQSGNTIYF.

The CDR3 DNA reads TGCAGTGCTAGAGGGGGGGGCAGGGTGAACACTGAAGCTTTCTTT. It translates to CSARGGGRVNTEAFF. The chain joins TRBV20-1 to TRBJ1-1; the D gene is possibly TRBD1 (6 bases). Trimming left V 1 base short and J 0 bases short, with 12 bases between. CDR1 is DFQATT and CDR2 is SNEGSKA in the germline V gene (reference sequence). The CDR3 contains 15 residues.

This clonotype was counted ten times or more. The CDR3 here is CASSPWTGGPQNTEAFF. Here the CDR3 DNA reads TGTGCCAGCAGCCCTTGGACAGGGGGCCCCCAAAACACTGAAGCTTTCTTT. The chain employs TRBV12-3 or TRBV12-4 and TRBJ1-1; TRBD1 matches at 11 bases. The CDR3 has 17 amino acids. Trimming took 6 bases from V and 2 from J; bases not matched to a gene: 11.

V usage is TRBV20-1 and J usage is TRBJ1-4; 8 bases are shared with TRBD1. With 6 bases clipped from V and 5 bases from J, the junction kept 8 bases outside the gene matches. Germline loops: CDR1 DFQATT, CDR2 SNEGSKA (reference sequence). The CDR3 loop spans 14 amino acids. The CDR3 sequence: CSAPDRGSNEKLFF. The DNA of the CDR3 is TGCAGTGCCCCAGACAGGGGTAGCAATGAAAAACTGTTTTTT.

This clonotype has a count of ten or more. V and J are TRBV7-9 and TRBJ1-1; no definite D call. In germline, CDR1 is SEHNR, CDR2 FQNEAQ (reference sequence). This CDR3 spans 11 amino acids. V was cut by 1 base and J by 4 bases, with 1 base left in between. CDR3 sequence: CASSLVTEAFF. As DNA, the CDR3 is TGTGCCAGCAGCTTAGTCACTGAAGCTTTCTTT.

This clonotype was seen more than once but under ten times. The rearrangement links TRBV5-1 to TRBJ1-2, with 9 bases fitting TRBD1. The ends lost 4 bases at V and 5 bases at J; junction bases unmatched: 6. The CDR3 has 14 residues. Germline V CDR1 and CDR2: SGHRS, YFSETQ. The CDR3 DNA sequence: TGCGCCAGCAGCGTACCCGGACAGGGGTATGGCTACACCTTC. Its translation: CASSVPGQGYGYTF.

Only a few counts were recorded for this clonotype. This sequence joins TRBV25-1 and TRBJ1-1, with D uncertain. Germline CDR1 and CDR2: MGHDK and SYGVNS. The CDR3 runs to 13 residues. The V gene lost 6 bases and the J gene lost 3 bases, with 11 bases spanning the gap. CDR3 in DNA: TGTGCCAGCAGCCCGGCCGGGTACACTGAAGCTTTCTTT. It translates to CASSPAGYTEAFF.

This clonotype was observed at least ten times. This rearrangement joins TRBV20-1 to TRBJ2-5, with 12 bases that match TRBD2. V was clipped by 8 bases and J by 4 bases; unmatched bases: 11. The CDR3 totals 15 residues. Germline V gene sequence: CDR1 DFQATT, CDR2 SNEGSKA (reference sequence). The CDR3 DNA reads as TGCAGTCTAGCGGGAGGGCCGAGGGCCCGAGAGACCCAGTACTTC. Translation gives CSLAGGPRARETQYF.